Detailed here is one T cell receptor beta chain. Antigen specificity is unknown. The source of the sample is a study of T cells in tumors after PD-1 blockade. Overall study context: No patient had prior checkpoint blockade, systemic immunosuppression, or radiotherapy within 4 weeks. Either cemiplimab 350 mg every 2 weeks or pembrolizumab 200 mg every 3 weeks was given. A subset received ongoing vismodegib 150 mg daily alongside anti-PD-1 therapy.

This CDR3 is built from 14 residues. Looked up from germline, CDR1 is LGHNA and CDR2 is YNFKEQ. V was trimmed by 4 bases and J by 4 bases, leaving 11 bases between them. Study outcomes and limitations: Some novel exhausted tumor clones appeared in pre-treatment blood, suggesting peripheral recruitment.

The assay was immunoSEQ multiplex PCR, and TCRdb's table has in-frame clones only and misses some. The sample carries 60,000 or so clones, 80% recorded once. This specimen was PBMCs, taken before anti-PD-1 treatment. The TCR comes from a human donor with basal cell carcinoma. V and J are TRBV4-2 and TRBJ2-1, with D tentatively TRBD1 (6 bases). CDR3 loop: CASSPTGTYNEQFF. CDR3 nucleotide sequence: TGTGCCAGCAGCCCGACAGGAACTTACAATGAGCAGTTCTTC.